This record concerns one T cell receptor (beta chain) sequence. The unsorted PBMC replicate PCRs were performed with about 300 ng DNA, approximately 27,000 T cell genomes. Original data processing: Filtering differed because ImmunoSEQ produced junction-only sequences that carried no quality scores. Produced via immunoSEQ multiplex PCR; TCRdb's table is partial and in-frame only. The DNA gave D and trimming, while V, J and clone size come from that table. The sample yields about 490,000 clones, 60% to 85% seen once. The sample comes from a study of shared clonotypes between healthy human individuals. Looking at the study overall: Ranging from 18 to 49 in age, donors were a couple of women and a few men.

Germline CDR1 reads SQVTM; CDR2 reads ANQGSEA. Germline trimming cut 3 bases from V and 0 bases from J; bases unmatched to any gene: 5. The CDR3 is 15 amino acids. HIV-negative, healthy adults without recent acute infections or vaccinations were the donors. The sequence derives from a woman aged 40 to 50 in good health. Some clones in this sample may be carry-over from other donors' samples. This chain uses TRBV29-1 with TRBJ2-7, with 10 bases aligning to TRBD1. Input material: PBMCs. CDR3 nucleotide sequence: TGCAGCGTTGATGCCCGGGACAGGGGCTCCTACGAGCAGTACTTC. Its translation: CSVDARDRGSYEQYF.